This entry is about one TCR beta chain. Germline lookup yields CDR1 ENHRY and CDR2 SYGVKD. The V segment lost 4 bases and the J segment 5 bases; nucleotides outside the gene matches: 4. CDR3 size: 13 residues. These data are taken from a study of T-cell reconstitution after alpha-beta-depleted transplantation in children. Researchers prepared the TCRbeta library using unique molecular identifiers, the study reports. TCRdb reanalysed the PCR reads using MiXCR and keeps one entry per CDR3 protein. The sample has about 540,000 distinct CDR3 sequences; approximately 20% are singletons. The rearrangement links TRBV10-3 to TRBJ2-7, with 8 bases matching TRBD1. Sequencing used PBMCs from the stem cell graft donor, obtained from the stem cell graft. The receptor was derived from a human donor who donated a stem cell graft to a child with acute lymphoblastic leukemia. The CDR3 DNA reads TGTGCCATCAGTGGACAGGGGACCGACGAGCAGTACTTC. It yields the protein CAISGQGTDEQYF.